This passage covers 29 T cell receptor beta chains from one sample sequenced in a study of T-cell reconstitution after alpha-beta-depleted transplantation in children. Unique molecular identifiers were incorporated during preparation of the TCRbeta library. TCRdb re-called the PCR reads with MiXCR, one entry per CDR3 protein. The table has 450,000 to 700,000 distinct CDR3 sequences, roughly 27% seen once. The source material was PBMCs, sampled before TCRalphabeta/CD19-depleted stem cell transplant. These receptors all stem from a boy under three years old with Wiskott-Aldrich syndrome, due to receive a stem cell transplant.

Only a few counts were recorded for this clonotype. The chain joins TRBV9 to TRBJ1-3; 7 nucleotides match TRBD1. CDR1 is SGDLS, CDR2 YYNGEE, per germline. Trimming cost V 3 bases and J 4 bases; bases outside gene matches: 7. The CDR3 runs to 15 residues. The CDR3 bases are TGTGCCAGCAGCGCCAAGACAGGGTCCGGAAACACCATATATTTT. Amino acids: CASSAKTGSGNTIYF.

This chain uses TRBV12-3 or TRBV12-4 with TRBJ1-4, with D unclear. Trimming pared 3 bases from V and 8 bases from J, leaving 10 bases between. The CDR3 runs to 13 residues. The CDR3 protein is CASSFALLEKLFF. DNA of the CDR3: TGTGCCAGCAGTTTCGCCCTATTAGAAAAACTGTTTTTT.

This clonotype showed up just a few times. The rearrangement uses TRBV6-5 and TRBJ2-7; 7 bases fit TRBD1. There are 15 residues in the CDR3. The V and J ends lost 4 bases and 2 bases, in that order; junction bases with no gene match: 8. Germline V lookup: CDR1 MNHEY, CDR2 SVGAGI. CDR3 in DNA: TGTGCCAGCAGTTCTCCGACAGGGTATCCCTACGAGCAGTACTTC. Its translation is CASSSPTGYPYEQYF.

This clonotype was found a few times. The V gene is TRBV7-9, the J gene TRBJ1-2; D gene ambiguous. Germline values: CDR1 SEHNR, CDR2 FQNEAQ (reference sequence). V was cut by 3 bases and J by 5 bases, with 10 bases left in between. This CDR3 comprises 13 residues. CDR3: CASSLEAQYGYTF. In DNA, the CDR3 is TGTGCCAGCAGCTTGGAGGCTCAGTATGGCTACACCTTC.

This clonotype was counted a few times. The CDR3 nucleotides are TGCGCCAGCAGACCCCCAAGCGGGAGGGCCGGGGATGAGCAGTTCTTC. Residues: CASRPPSGRAGDEQFF. The chain links TRBV5-1 to TRBJ2-1; 10 nucleotides line up with TRBD2. Germline trimming cut 5 bases from V and 8 bases from J; bases unmatched to any gene: 13. Germline lookup yields CDR1 SGHRS and CDR2 YFSETQ. The CDR3 has 16 residues.

The CDR3 DNA reads TGTGCCATCAGTGAAGGCGGGAGGGCGTATAGCAATGAGCAGTTCTTC. This codes for CAISEGGRAYSNEQFF. The rearrangement joins TRBV10-3 to TRBJ2-1; 9 nucleotides line up with TRBD2. V shed 3 bases and J 6 bases; nucleotides not matched to a gene: 9. This CDR3 spans 16 amino acids. Germline values: CDR1 ENHRY, CDR2 SYGVKD.

This clonotype was counted only a few times. V and J are TRBV12-3 or TRBV12-4 and TRBJ1-2; the D gene is possibly TRBD1 (5 bases). V lost 7 bases, J lost 6 bases, and 15 bases lay in between. The CDR3 spans 13 residues. CDR3 in amino acids: CASKLGTADGYTF. Here the CDR3 DNA reads TGTGCCAGCAAACTTGGGACCGCTGATGGCTACACCTTC.

V usage is TRBV5-1 and J usage is TRBJ1-2, with D perhaps matching TRBD1 (6 bases). CDR3 length: 13 residues. Deletions cut 4 bases from V and 5 bases from J, with 12 bases between. Germline V lookup: CDR1 SGHRS, CDR2 YFSETQ. CDR3 DNA sequence: TGCGCCAGCAGCCCCCCGACAGGATATGGCTACACCTTC. Protein sequence: CASSPPTGYGYTF.

V is TRBV12-3 or TRBV12-4 and J is TRBJ2-2; the D is unclear. The V end lost 5 bases, the J end lost 5 bases, and 12 bases lay between the germline ends. The CDR3 consists of 14 residues. CDR3 residues: CASSPRMVTGELFF. CDR3 bases: TGTGCCAGCAGTCCCAGGATGGTGACCGGGGAGCTGTTTTTT.

This clonotype has a handful of counts. The chain uses TRBV7-7 and TRBJ2-1; tentatively, D is TRBD1 (5 bases). The CDR3 has 15 residues. CDR1 SSHAT and CDR2 FNYEAQ come from the germline V gene (reference sequence). With 1 base removed from V and 5 bases from J, the gap between germline ends came to 12 bases. CDR3 protein: CASSLEGALNNEQFF. The CDR3 nucleotides read TGTGCCAGCAGCTTAGAAGGGGCGCTAAACAATGAGCAGTTCTTC.

This clonotype turned up a few times. J is TRBJ2-5 and V is TRBV24-1, with TRBD1 as a possible D gene (6 bases). The germline V gene has CDR1 KGHDR and CDR2 SFDVKD. Trimming took 0 bases from V and 5 from J, leaving 18 bases between them. The CDR3 consists of 17 residues. The DNA for the CDR3 is TGTGCCACCAGTGATTTGCTGACAGGAGATCTAGGTGAGACCCAGTACTTC. Translated, it gives CATSDLLTGDLGETQYF.

The gene calls are TRBV5-1 and TRBJ2-5; unclear D gene. The CDR3 covers 13 residues. V lost 2 bases and J lost 4, with 9 bases in between. Germline loops: CDR1 SGHRS, CDR2 YFSETQ. The CDR3 region is CASSLTQPETQYF. CDR3 coding DNA: TGCGCCAGCAGCTTAACCCAGCCAGAGACCCAGTACTTC.

The V and J genes are TRBV15 and TRBJ2-7, with 7 bases matching TRBD1. With 1 base clipped from V and 5 bases from J, the junction kept 2 bases outside the gene matches. There are 13 residues in the CDR3. Germline V CDR1 and CDR2: LNHNV, YYDKDF (reference sequence). This chain's CDR3 is CATSRGDRDEQYF. The CDR3 region has the DNA TGTGCCACCAGCAGAGGAGACAGGGACGAGCAGTACTTC. Using reference TRBV15 and TRBJ2-7 for the parts outside the CDR3, the full variable domain is DAMVIQNPRYQVTQFGKPVTLSCSQTLNHNVMYWYQQKSSQAPKLLFHYYDKDFNNEADTPDNFQSRRPNTSFCFLDIRSPGLGDTAMYLCATSRGDRDEQYFGPGTRLTVT.

This clonotype was recorded a few times. This chain uses TRBV28 with TRBJ1-4; D ambiguous. Germline-derived CDR1 and CDR2 are MDHEN and SYDVKM. The CDR3 extends over 16 amino acids. Trimming cost V 6 bases and J 0 bases, with 14 bases left between them. CDR3 residues: CASRRRRRATNEKLFF. DNA of the CDR3: TGTGCCAGCAGGCGCCGTAGACGAGCAACTAATGAAAAACTGTTTTTT.

The chain links TRBV11-2 to TRBJ1-1; D remains ambiguous. V lost 8 bases, J lost 3 bases, and 7 bases lay in between. The CDR3 contains 11 residues. Germline V lookup: CDR1 SGHAT, CDR2 FQNNGV. Here the CDR3 reads CASEGDTEAFF. The CDR3 nucleotides are TGTGCCAGCGAAGGAGACACTGAAGCTTTCTTT.

The rearrangement joins TRBV20-1 to TRBJ2-7, with 9 bases lining up with TRBD1. After removal of 3 bases from V and 6 bases from J, the junction contained 9 bases not matched to a gene. Germline V gene sequence: CDR1 DFQATT, CDR2 SNEGSKA (reference sequence). CDR3 length: 14 residues. CDR3 residues: CSASKGTGISEQYF. In DNA form, the CDR3 reads TGCAGTGCTAGTAAGGGGACAGGGATCTCCGAGCAGTACTTC.

V is TRBV6-5 and J is TRBJ1-5; TRBD1 matches at 7 bases. The ends lost 7 bases at V and 5 bases at J; junction bases unmatched: 11. CDR1 and CDR2 from the germline V gene are MNHEY and SVGAGI. The CDR3 loop spans 15 amino acids. DNA for the CDR3: TGTGCCAGCACTTTAACAGGGGCGAGGGATCAGCCCCAGCATTTT. Its translation: CASTLTGARDQPQHF.

This clonotype was counted only a few times. The V and J genes are TRBV11-2 and TRBJ2-1, with TRBD2 identical over 11 bases. CDR3 length: 17 amino acids. Germline assignment: CDR1 SGHAT and CDR2 FQNNGV. Germline trimming cut 3 bases from V and 7 bases from J; bases unmatched to any gene: 11. The CDR3 DNA sequence: TGTGCCAGCAGCTTTTGGACGAGGCTAGCGGGAGGAAATGAGCAGTTCTTC. Amino acids: CASSFWTRLAGGNEQFF.

In regard to this clonotype: Since the CDR3 does not end with the conserved phenylalanine or tryptophan, this likely comes from a read error. The rearrangement uses TRBV3-1 and TRBJ2-7; D remains unclear. Germline-derived CDR1 and CDR2 are LGHDT and YNNKEL (reference sequence). This CDR3 is 14 amino acids long. V lost 1 base to trimming and J lost 2 bases, with 9 bases between them. Here the CDR3 DNA reads TGTGCCAGCAGCCAAGGCCTCTCCACCTACGAGCAGTACTTG. Protein product: CASSQGLSTYEQYL.

This rearrangement joins TRBV20-1 to TRBJ1-2, with unresolved D. The V end lost 5 bases, the J end lost 4 bases, and 11 bases lay between the germline ends. The CDR3 has 12 amino acids. Germline lookup yields CDR1 DFQATT and CDR2 SNEGSKA (reference sequence). CDR3 nucleotide sequence: TGCAGTGCTGGAGGGTCGGGCTATGGCTACACCTTC. This codes for CSAGGSGYGYTF.

The chain links TRBV29-1 to TRBJ2-1, with TRBD2 matching 9 bases. The J segment lost 5 bases and the V segment lost 2 bases, leaving 10 bases of the junction unmatched. CDR1 SQVTM and CDR2 ANQGSEA come from the germline V gene. The CDR3 sequence is 16 residues long. The CDR3 coding sequence is TGCAGCGTTGAATCCCCCCCTAGCGGGATCAACAATGAGCAGTTCTTC. Translated, it gives CSVESPPSGINNEQFF.

V and J are TRBV20-1 and TRBJ2-1, with D maybe TRBD2 (5 bases). The V end was cut by 0 bases, the J end by 4 bases, with 10 bases between. This CDR3 has 14 residues. Germline V gene data show CDR1 as DFQATT and CDR2 as SNEGSKA (reference sequence). The chain's CDR3 is CSARDRVAYNEQFF. As DNA, the CDR3 is TGCAGTGCTAGAGATCGGGTAGCGTACAATGAGCAGTTCTTC.

The CDR3 is CSVGTGGTEAFF. CDR3 DNA sequence: TGCAGCGTTGGGACAGGGGGCACTGAAGCTTTCTTT. This chain joins TRBV29-1 and TRBJ1-1; 10 bases map to TRBD1. J was trimmed by 4 bases and V by 4 bases; bases with no gene match: 0. Germline V CDR1 and CDR2: SQVTM, ANQGSEA. This CDR3 region has 12 residues.

This clonotype was observed a handful of times. The chain couples TRBV20-1 to TRBJ2-1; 15 positions agree with TRBD2. In germline, CDR1 is DFQATT, CDR2 SNEGSKA (reference sequence). V trimming: 3 bases; J trimming: 3 bases; junction bases outside the gene matches: 12. CDR3 length: 19 residues. This CDR3 reads CSARVRTSGRAGNYNEQFF. CDR3 coding DNA: TGCAGTGCTAGGGTCAGGACTAGCGGGAGGGCCGGGAACTACAATGAGCAGTTCTTC.

This clonotype was detected many times. The rearrangement uses TRBV7-2 and TRBJ2-1, with D possibly matching TRBD1 (6 bases). The V gene's germline CDR1 is SGHTA and CDR2 FQGNSA. V gave up 4 bases and J gave up 4 bases, with 8 bases separating them. The CDR3 length is 13 residues. The CDR3 DNA is TGTGCCAGCAGCTGGACAGATTACAATGAGCAGTTCTTC. Translation gives CASSWTDYNEQFF.

J is TRBJ2-1 and V is TRBV20-1; 13 bases align to TRBD2. The CDR3 loop spans 16 amino acids. V lost 1 base to trimming and J lost 4 bases; unmatched junction nucleotides: 4. The V gene's germline CDR1 is DFQATT and CDR2 SNEGSKA (reference sequence). Here the CDR3 reads CSARVLAGGAYNEQFF. The CDR3 DNA reads as TGCAGTGCTAGAGTACTAGCGGGAGGGGCATACAATGAGCAGTTCTTC.

This clonotype was seen a few times. This chain's CDR3 is CASSRTDSMNTEAFF. The CDR3 nucleotides are TGTGCCAGCAGTCGAACGGACAGTATGAACACTGAAGCTTTCTTT. V is TRBV12-3 or TRBV12-4 and J is TRBJ1-1; tentative D call: TRBD1 (6 bases). Trimming took 5 bases from V and 0 from J, leaving 13 bases between them. The CDR3 has 15 residues.

This clonotype has just a few counts. This chain links TRBV21-1 with TRBJ2-1; the D call TRBD1 from the table was never checked on the DNA. TRBV21-1 has pseudogene status. The CDR3 covers 15 residues. The DNA for the CDR3 is TGTGCCAGCAGCCAAAGACAGGGTGGGCCTAATGAGCAGTTCTTC. It translates to CASSQRQGGPNEQFF.

The V gene is TRBV3-1, the J gene TRBJ1-1; D is unclear. This CDR3 is built from 15 residues. V was pared by 1 base and J by 5 bases, with 14 bases between. Germline values: CDR1 LGHDT, CDR2 YNNKEL (reference sequence). The CDR3 loop reads CASSQVIQTRTEAFF. In DNA form, the CDR3 reads TGTGCCAGCAGCCAAGTAATCCAGACCAGGACTGAAGCTTTCTTT.